Described below is a single T cell receptor beta chain sequence and its context. The antigen remains unidentified. This record comes from a study of cytotoxic CD8 clonotypes in ibrutinib-treated CLL. Study background: The group held 10 to 11 relapsed/refractory and roughly 15 treatment-naive patients, with 17 IGHV unmutated. Responses comprised about 25 partial and 2 complete; at median about 71 months, about 15 remained remitted and around 12 progressed. Study results and caveats: Baseline clonality was higher than in age-matched healthy donors and moved in step with circulating CD8+ T-cell counts. Clonality showed a rise at ibrutinib response that reversed toward baseline at progression.

Assay: immunoSEQ multiplex PCR; the TCRdb copy retains only in-frame clones and omits some. Among tens of thousands of clones listed, about 47% were seen once. CDR1 and CDR2 (germline): LGHNA, YNFKEQ. The CDR3 extends over 17 amino acids. The ends were cut back, 3 bases at V and 0 bases at J, with 17 bases in the middle. This rearrangement joins TRBV4-2 to TRBJ2-5; maybe TRBD2 (6 bases). This clonotype was sampled from a human donor with chronic lymphocytic leukemia. The material sequenced was PBMCs, taken before ibrutinib treatment. The CDR3 sequence is CASSHAAAGPNQETQYF. Here the CDR3 DNA reads TGTGCCAGCAGCCATGCAGCAGCGGGTCCAAACCAAGAGACCCAGTACTTC.